This T cell receptor beta chain was documented in a study of T-cell reconstitution after alpha-beta-depleted transplantation in children listed by TCRdb under 2016. Regarding the study in general: T-cell immune reconstitution after TCRalphabeta/CD19-depleted allogeneic hematopoietic cell transplantation in children was quantitatively tracked in the study by means of TCR repertoire profiling.

Results the study describes overall, beyond this receptor: In some patients, high TCRbeta diversity at day 60 was attributed to recipient T cells and intrathymic progenitors that had survived conditioning. The frequencies of hyperexpanded clones fell over the following months, and after one year, T-cell counts and TCRbeta diversity were mostly attributed to newly produced T cells. About two months after transplant, the apparently early recovery of alphabetaT-cell counts reportedly depended on just several hundred clones that had expanded rapidly and came from non-depleted graft cells.

The treatment or condition label on this specimen signifies: allogeneic hematopoietic cell transplantation with graft depleted of TCRalphabeta T cells and CD19 B cells. The children who served as transplant recipients had been given grafts of TCRalphabeta/CD19-depleted allogeneic hematopoietic cells. V is clipped by 8 bases and J by 0 bases, and the sequence between their germline boundaries is 13 bases long. From cysteine to phenylalanine, the CDR3 is 14 amino acids long. Only the CDR3 region is kept as DNA, spanning 42 bases read in frame from base 1. This clonotype came up a few times. Its antigen is still unknown. Base qualities are not provided; no much larger clone lies one nucleotide away. The library came from PCR. Sequencing took place on an Illumina HiSeq 2500. To normalize quantification of the TCRbeta repertoire, the TCR libraries were built with molecular barcoding that relied on unique molecular identifiers. The raw public data were reprocessed by TCRdb itself: fastp quality trimming at Q25, MiXCR clonotype calling, in-frame beta chains only. Every CDR3 protein is listed once, alongside the most common genes and DNA of its rows. The sample table shows 60,000 or so distinct CDR3 sequences, and approximately 43% are seen once. Nearly 98% of the sample goes to the ten largest clones.

The sequencing here drew on PBMCs, mostly from graft donor cells, taken 360 days after TCRalphabeta/CD19-depleted stem cell transplant. This receptor was obtained from a male patient younger than 18 who had a stem cell transplant for acute lymphoblastic leukemia, so the T cells may come from the graft donor. The sequence joins TRBV12-3 or TRBV12-4 to TRBJ2-5, and TRBD1 may be the D gene, going by 6 matching bases. CDR3 reads: CASLSRDNQETQYF. DNA sequence: TGTGCCAGCCTGTCCCGGGACAACCAAGAGACCCAGTACTTC.